The sequence of this T cell receptor (beta chain) was determined in a study of T cells after yellow fever vaccination. Findings and limits, study-wide: Post-booster reappearance was seen for most primary-vaccination clones (nearly 97% CD4, roughly 86% CD8).

Researchers made TCR cDNA using 5'RACE template switching, and this step added a universal primer site and UMIs. TCRdb re-called the 5' RACE reads with MiXCR, one entry per CDR3 protein. The sample shows 250,000 to 350,000 distinct CDR3 sequences, 4% to 5.5% of them seen only once. Germline CDR1 SGHTA, CDR2 FQGNSA. The trim removed 2 bases at V and 2 bases at J, leaving 4 bases unmatched. This CDR3 region has 16 residues. This clonotype was detected only a few times. Its antigen is not identified. V is TRBV7-2 and J is TRBJ2-1; 9 nucleotides agree with TRBD2. The receptor comes from a young man who received the YFV17D yellow fever vaccine. The input for sequencing was PBMCs, taken 15 days after the yellow fever booster vaccination. CDR3 amino acids: CASSLNPSGAYNEQFF. CDR3 DNA: TGTGCCAGCAGCTTAAATCCTAGCGGGGCCTACAATGAGCAGTTCTTC.